This section outlines one T cell receptor beta chain sequence together with its context. Its antigen is not known. Germline V gene data show CDR1 as MDHEN and CDR2 as SYDVKM. V was clipped by 5 bases and J by 3 bases, with 14 bases between them. This CDR3 region has 15 residues. PCR employed 60 Vbeta and 13 Jbeta primers. Per the study methods: Later reanalysis found 60 million to 90 million unique TCR beta chains, 10 million to 12 million of them shared. Data came from immunoSEQ multiplex PCR; TCRdb stores just in-frame clones and leaves some out. That table is the source of V, J and clone size, and D and trimming were worked out from the DNA. Among 130,000 or so clones listed, about 80% were seen once. The data derive from a study of cytomegalovirus exposure and HLA in healthy donors. Study-wide results and caveats: Follow-up analysis seemed to connect common viral pathogens with several of the most significant clusters identified. Reportedly, a later analysis found an Asian-associated ancestry cluster had fewer N-insertions than the approximately 640-donor mean.

The TCR originated in a man aged 35 to 55 in good health and CMV-seronegative. The rearrangement links TRBV28 to TRBJ1-5; D possibly corresponds to TRBD1 (5 bases). What was sequenced was PBMCs. The CDR3 sequence: CASSLPGGLNQPQHF. The CDR3 nucleotides read TGTGCCAGCAGTCTCCCCGGGGGACTCAATCAGCCCCAGCATTTT.